This T cell receptor beta chain was captured in a study of shared clonotypes between healthy human individuals. Nashville, Tennessee was home to all donors, who were Caucasian adults. The DNA input per sorted-subset replicate PCR was roughly 0.2 ug, corresponding to around 30,000 T cell genomes. Using immunoSEQ multiplex PCR, the repertoire was profiled, and TCRdb retains in-frame clones only, with some absent. The sample has some 1,400,000 clones, around 97% seen once. Trimming removed 3 bases from V and 7 bases from J, with 13 bases in between. CDR1 MNHEY and CDR2 SMNVEV come from the germline V gene (reference sequence). The CDR3 is 14 residues long. General study results and limits: Large depth notwithstanding, sorted-subset sequencing proved incomplete by rarefaction.

A note on this clone: Its matching antigen is unknown. Other DNA sequences in the same sample also yield this CDR3.

The chain combines TRBV27 with TRBJ1-5, with D possibly TRBD1 on 6 matching bases. The receptor was isolated from a man aged 25-45 years in good health. Sequencing was done on a sample of naive CD4+ T cells sorted from blood. Documented subset: CD45RA+ positively selected. The CDR3 loop is CASSLKGGNQPQHF. CDR3 bases: TGTGCCAGCAGTTTGAAGGGGGGGAACCAGCCCCAGCATTTT.